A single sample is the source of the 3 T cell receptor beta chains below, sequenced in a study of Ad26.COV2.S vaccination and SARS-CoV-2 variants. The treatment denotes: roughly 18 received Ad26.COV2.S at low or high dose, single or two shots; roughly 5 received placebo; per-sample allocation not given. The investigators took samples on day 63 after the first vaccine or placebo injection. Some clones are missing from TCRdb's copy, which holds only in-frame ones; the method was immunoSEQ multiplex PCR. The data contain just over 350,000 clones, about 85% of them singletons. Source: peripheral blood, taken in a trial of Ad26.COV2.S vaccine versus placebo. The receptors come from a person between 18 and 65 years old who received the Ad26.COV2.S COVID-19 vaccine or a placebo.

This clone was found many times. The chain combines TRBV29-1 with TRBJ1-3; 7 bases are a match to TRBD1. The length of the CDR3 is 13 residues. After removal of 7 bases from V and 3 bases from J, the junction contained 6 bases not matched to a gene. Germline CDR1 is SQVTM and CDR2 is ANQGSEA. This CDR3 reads CSARQGGGNTIYF. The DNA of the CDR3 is TGCAGCGCAAGACAGGGAGGTGGAAACACCATATATTTT. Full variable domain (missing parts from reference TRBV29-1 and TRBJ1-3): SAVISQKPSRDICQRGTSLTIQCQVDSQVTMMFWYRQQPGQSLTLIATANQGSEATYESGFVIDKFPISRPNLTFSTLTVSNMSPEDSSIYLCSARQGGGNTIYFGEGSWLTVV.

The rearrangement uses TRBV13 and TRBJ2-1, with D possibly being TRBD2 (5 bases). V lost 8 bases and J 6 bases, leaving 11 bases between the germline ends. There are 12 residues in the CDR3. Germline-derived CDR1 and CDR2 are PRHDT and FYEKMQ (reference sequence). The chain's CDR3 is CASSSSFNEQFF. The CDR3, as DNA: TGTGCCAGCTCCTCTAGCTTCAATGAGCAGTTCTTC.

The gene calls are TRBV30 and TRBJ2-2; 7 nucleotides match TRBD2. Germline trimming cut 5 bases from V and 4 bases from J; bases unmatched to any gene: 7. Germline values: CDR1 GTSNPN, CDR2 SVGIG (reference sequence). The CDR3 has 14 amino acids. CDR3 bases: TGTGCCTGGGTGTCGGGGGGACTCACCGGGGAGCTGTTTTTT. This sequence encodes CAWVSGGLTGELFF.